These 32 T cell receptor beta chains were sequenced from one sample in a study of blood T cell repertoires in COVID-19. The assay was immunoSEQ multiplex PCR, and TCRdb's table has in-frame clones only and misses some. The data show 200,000 to 250,000 clones, with 70% to 90% seen just once and about 2.5% held by the top ten. The sequencing sample was made of peripheral blood. Receptors were obtained from a man younger than 40 with COVID-19, enrolled during active disease.

Regarding this clone: No DNA is shown, since the ends of the CDR3 on it are uncertain; the CDR3 is the one TCRdb lists. The rearrangement uses TRBV7-2 and TRBJ2-1; TRBD2 was called by the table and not checked on the DNA. 17 amino acids form the CDR3, both terminal residues included. Looked up from germline, CDR1 is SGHTA and CDR2 is FQGNSA. CDR3 sequence: CASSWGQGSRTSVRKFF.

The chain carries TRBV6-5 and TRBJ2-1; D is possibly TRBD1 (6 bases). With 8 bases removed from V and 4 bases from J, the gap between germline ends came to 12 bases. Germline CDR1 MNHEY, CDR2 SVGAGI. This CDR3 region has 13 residues. As DNA, the CDR3 is TGTGCCAGCCGATCAGGACAGTACAATGAGCAGTTCTTC. Amino acid sequence: CASRSGQYNEQFF.

CDR3 sequence: CSVDDRARSTDTQYF. DNA of the CDR3: TGCAGCGTTGATGACAGGGCTCGGAGCACAGATACGCAGTATTTT. This chain joins TRBV29-1 and TRBJ2-3; TRBD1 aligns across 7 bases. J lost 0 bases, V lost 3 bases, and 6 bases had no gene match. The germline V gene encodes CDR1 SQVTM and CDR2 ANQGSEA. This CDR3 region has 15 residues.

The chain uses TRBV4-1 and TRBJ1-4; TRBD1 matches at 9 bases. V was clipped by 1 base and J by 7 bases; unmatched bases: 4. CDR1 MGHRA and CDR2 YSYEKL come from the germline V gene. The CDR3 sequence is 15 residues long. This CDR3 reads CASSQGTGVGEKLFF. The CDR3 nucleotides are TGCGCCAGCAGCCAAGGGACAGGGGTCGGTGAAAAACTGTTTTTT.

The chain has TRBV7-3 and TRBJ2-7, with 9 bases identical to TRBD2. The CDR3 totals 15 residues. CDR1 SGHTA and CDR2 FQGTGA come from the germline V gene. V lost 0 bases and J lost 4; bases outside the gene matches: 4. Here the CDR3 DNA reads TGTGCCAGCAGCTTAACGCGCACTAGCGGGTACGAGCAGTACTTC. It codes for CASSLTRTSGYEQYF. The full variable domain, with the rest looked up from reference TRBV7-3 and TRBJ2-7, is GAGVSQTPSNKVTEKGKYVELRCDPISGHTALYWYRQSLGQGPEFLIYFQGTGAADDSGLPNDRFFAVRPEGSVSTLKIQRTERGDSAVYLCASSLTRTSGYEQYFGPGTRLTVT.

This chain uses TRBV27 with TRBJ2-6, with 7 bases fitting TRBD1. Germline CDR1 is MNHEY and CDR2 is SMNVEV (reference sequence). There are 16 residues in the CDR3. Unmatched junction bases numbered 3, after V lost 4 bases and J lost 0 bases. CDR3 loop: CASSWGQISGANVLTF. In DNA form, the CDR3 reads TGTGCCAGCAGTTGGGGACAGATCTCTGGGGCCAACGTCCTGACTTTC.

The V gene is TRBV25-1, the J gene TRBJ1-2; the match to TRBD1 covers 11 bases. The CDR3 is made up of 15 amino acids. Germline assignment: CDR1 MGHDK and CDR2 SYGVNS. V shed 1 base and J 3 bases; nucleotides not matched to a gene: 1. CDR3 DNA: TGTGCCAGCAGTGAATGGGACAGGGGGGACTATGGCTACACCTTC. Its protein product is CASSEWDRGDYGYTF.

J is TRBJ2-5 and V is TRBV5-5, with 7 bases identical to TRBD1. The CDR3 covers 15 residues. The trim removed 4 bases at V and 1 base at J, leaving 7 bases unmatched. CDR1 is SGHKS, CDR2 YYEKEE, per germline (reference sequence). CDR3 in amino acids: CASSVPGGIQETQYF. The CDR3 nucleotides read TGTGCCAGCAGCGTCCCAGGGGGAATCCAAGAGACCCAGTACTTC.

The sample holds many counts of this clone. The V call is TRBV6-2 or TRBV6-3, the J call TRBJ2-7; 11 nucleotides match TRBD1. Per the germline V gene, CDR1 is MNHEY and CDR2 is SVGEGT. This CDR3 spans 14 amino acids. After removal of 0 bases from V and 6 bases from J, the junction contained 1 base not matched to a gene. The DNA for the CDR3 is TGTGCCAGCAGTTACTCAGGGACAGGGGGCGAGCAGTACTTC. Protein product: CASSYSGTGGEQYF.

The chain joins TRBV5-4 to TRBJ1-2; D is possibly TRBD1 (5 bases). The CDR3 loop spans 13 amino acids. V lost 4 bases and J lost 4, with 11 bases in between. The germline V gene has CDR1 SGHNT and CDR2 YYREEE (reference sequence). CDR3 sequence (DNA): TGTGCCAGCAGCCAGGACAACTCCTATGGCTACACCTTC. It specifies CASSQDNSYGYTF.

The J gene is TRBJ1-5, the V gene TRBV20-1; D perhaps matches TRBD1 (5 bases). Germline-derived CDR1 and CDR2 are DFQATT and SNEGSKA (reference sequence). The CDR3 length is 11 residues. V lost 3 bases, J lost 8 bases, and 8 bases lay in between. CDR3 sequence: CSASQGEPQHF. CDR3 in DNA: TGCAGTGCTAGTCAGGGTGAGCCCCAGCATTTT.

This clone was seen once. The chain employs TRBV18 and TRBJ1-4; 7 bases agree with TRBD1. The CDR3 is made up of 16 amino acids. Trimming removed 6 bases from V and 3 bases from J; junction bases left unmatched: 10. Looked up from germline, CDR1 is KGHSH and CDR2 is LQKENI. CDR3 amino acids: CASSLTPTGANEKLFF. DNA for the CDR3: TGTGCCAGCTCCCTTACGCCTACAGGGGCTAATGAAAAACTGTTTTTT.

The chain joins TRBV5-5 to TRBJ2-1; tentatively, D is TRBD2 (5 bases). V was shortened by 1 base and J by 10 bases, with 6 bases between the two germline ends. The CDR3 runs to 11 residues. In germline, CDR1 is SGHKS, CDR2 YYEKEE (reference sequence). The CDR3, as DNA: TGTGCCAGCAGCTTGTGGAGGGAGCAGTTCTTC. Amino acid sequence: CASSLWREQFF.

The rearrangement joins TRBV5-5 to TRBJ2-7; D is ambiguous. The CDR3 contains 14 residues. Germline assignment: CDR1 SGHKS and CDR2 YYEKEE (reference sequence). Trimming stripped 1 base from V and 0 bases from J, with 8 bases between. The chain's CDR3 is CASSLTASSYEQYF. The CDR3 region has the DNA TGTGCCAGCAGCTTGACAGCCAGCTCCTACGAGCAGTACTTC.

This chain uses TRBV7-2 with TRBJ1-1; 7 positions match TRBD1. Trimming removed 4 bases from V and 4 bases from J; junction bases left unmatched: 6. The germline CDR1 and CDR2 sequences are SGHTA and FQGNSA. The length of the CDR3 is 14 residues. The CDR3 DNA sequence: TGTGCCAGCAGCTCCGGGACAGTCCTCACTGAAGCTTTCTTT. Translating it yields CASSSGTVLTEAFF.

The chain recombines TRBV6-5 with TRBJ2-1; the D gene is possibly TRBD2 (6 bases). The V and J ends lost 0 bases and 3 bases respectively, with 9 bases between them. This CDR3 is built from 15 residues. Germline V gene sequence: CDR1 MNHEY, CDR2 SVGAGI. CDR3 bases: TGTGCCAGCAGTTACTCTAATAGCGGCTACAATGAGCAGTTCTTC. Protein sequence: CASSYSNSGYNEQFF.

DNA of the CDR3: TGCGCCAGCAGCTTGGGACAGGGACGCTACGAGCAGTACTTC. Protein: CASSLGQGRYEQYF. The rearrangement links TRBV5-1 to TRBJ2-7; 7 nucleotides match TRBD1. The V gene end was trimmed by 0 bases and the J gene end by 3 bases; junction bases not matched to a gene: 3. In germline, CDR1 is SGHRS, CDR2 YFSETQ. The CDR3 totals 14 residues.

This rearrangement joins TRBV19 to TRBJ2-7; a weak D match, TRBD1 (6 bases). CDR3 length equals 15 residues. V shed 5 bases and J shed 0 bases, with 14 bases lying between them. Germline V gene sequence: CDR1 LNHDA, CDR2 SQIVND (reference sequence). The CDR3 reads CASSSTGWSSYEQYF. The CDR3 DNA follows: TGTGCCAGTAGTTCTACAGGGTGGAGCTCCTACGAGCAGTACTTC.

V is TRBV7-9 and J is TRBJ1-1; D perhaps matches TRBD1 (5 bases). The V gene's germline CDR1 is SEHNR and CDR2 FQNEAQ (reference sequence). Trimming shortened V by 5 bases and J by 1 base, and 8 bases separated the two germline ends. The CDR3 runs 13 residues. The CDR3 DNA is TGTGCCAGCAGCGGGCAGGGGAACACTGAAGCTTTCTTT. Translating it yields CASSGQGNTEAFF.

The rearrangement links TRBV10-3 to TRBJ2-7; 9 bases align to TRBD2. J was trimmed by 4 bases and V by 0 bases; bases with no gene match: 7. There are 16 residues in the CDR3. From germline, CDR1 is ENHRY and CDR2 SYGVKD. The CDR3 DNA reads TGTGCCATCAGTGAGTCGCAGCGGGGGGCCACTTACGAGCAGTACTTC. As protein: CAISESQRGATYEQYF.

V gene TRBV6-2 or TRBV6-3 combines with J gene TRBJ1-1; D is ambiguous. Deletions cut 0 bases from V and 8 bases from J, with 13 bases between. Germline V gene sequence: CDR1 MNHEY, CDR2 SVGEGT. The CDR3 spans 14 residues. CDR3 nucleotide sequence: TGTGCCAGCAGTTACTCGAGACGGACTGGGGAAGCTTTCTTT. Its protein product is CASSYSRRTGEAFF.

This clone was picked up one time. This chain connects TRBV7-2 to TRBJ1-5; 8 bases line up with TRBD1. After removal of 0 bases from V and 0 bases from J, the junction contained 7 bases not matched to a gene. CDR3 size: 18 residues. Germline lookup yields CDR1 SGHTA and CDR2 FQGNSA. The CDR3 sequence: CASSLALPGGHSNQPQHF. The CDR3, as DNA: TGTGCCAGCAGCTTAGCGTTACCAGGGGGCCATAGCAATCAGCCCCAGCATTTT.

This clone was seen a few times. This sequence joins TRBV7-9 and TRBJ2-7, with D possibly being TRBD1 (6 bases). Germline V gives CDR1 SEHNR, CDR2 FQNEAQ (reference sequence). The CDR3 spans 17 residues. Trimming took off 4 bases at V and 6 bases at J, with 25 bases between the two ends. The CDR3 loop is CASSSVLGGSPLREQYF. The CDR3 coding sequence is TGTGCCAGCAGCTCAGTCCTAGGGGGAAGCCCCTTGCGCGAGCAGTACTTC.

J is TRBJ1-2 and V is TRBV28; 7 bases match TRBD1. CDR1 is MDHEN and CDR2 is SYDVKM in the germline V gene. V shed 7 bases, J shed 4 bases, and the junction held 12 bases outside the gene matches. This CDR3 is built from 15 residues. The CDR3 DNA reads as TGTGCCAGCACCCTAGACGCCGACAGGGTCTATGGCTACACCTTC. Translating it yields CASTLDADRVYGYTF.

The chain combines TRBV6-5 with TRBJ1-2; 9 positions agree with TRBD1. The CDR3 is 14 residues long. The germline V gene has CDR1 MNHEY and CDR2 SVGAGI. V shed 5 bases and J 4 bases; nucleotides not matched to a gene: 5. The CDR3 spells CASSPTGGGYGYTF. The DNA of the CDR3 is TGTGCCAGCAGTCCGACAGGGGGAGGCTATGGCTACACCTTC.

This chain connects TRBV5-4 to TRBJ2-7; TRBD2 is a possible D gene (5 bases). The V gene's germline CDR1 is SGHNT and CDR2 YYREEE (reference sequence). The CDR3 consists of 14 residues. Between the trimmed V and J ends, which lost 2 bases and 0 bases, there was a span of 9 bases. The CDR3 is CASSLGSSSYEQYF. The CDR3 DNA reads TGTGCCAGCAGCTTAGGGAGTAGCTCCTACGAGCAGTACTTC.

This rearrangement joins TRBV30 to TRBJ1-5; no firm D call. Looked up from germline, CDR1 is GTSNPN and CDR2 is SVGIG (reference sequence). This CDR3 region has 13 residues. Deletions cut 0 bases from V and 2 bases from J, with 5 bases between. The DNA of the CDR3 is TGTGCCTGGAGTGTAGCGGGCAATCAGCCCCAGCATTTT. Its protein product is CAWSVAGNQPQHF.

The chain couples TRBV28 to TRBJ2-7, with 9 nucleotides matching TRBD2. V was pared by 3 bases and J by 3 bases, with 12 bases of the junction left unmatched. CDR1 is MDHEN and CDR2 is SYDVKM in the germline V gene. CDR3 length: 17 amino acids. The CDR3 DNA reads TGTGCCAGCAGTTTCCGTTCCGGACTAGCGCTGAACTACGAGCAGTACTTC. Translation: CASSFRSGLALNYEQYF.

This clone appeared a single time. This rearrangement joins TRBV10-3 to TRBJ1-1, with D uncertain. The V end was cut by 6 bases, the J end by 1 base, with 12 bases between. Germline values: CDR1 ENHRY, CDR2 SYGVKD. The CDR3 runs to 14 residues. CDR3 coding DNA: TGTGCCATCAGAGGAACAGTTCCGAACACTGAAGCTTTCTTT. As protein: CAIRGTVPNTEAFF.

The J gene is TRBJ2-5, the V gene TRBV5-1; a weak D match, TRBD1 (6 bases). The CDR3 has 14 amino acids. Germline V CDR1 and CDR2: SGHRS, YFSETQ. The germline V and J ends were trimmed by 1 base and 5 bases, with 12 bases remaining between them. The CDR3 sequence: CASSLQGSRETQYF. The CDR3 DNA reads as TGCGCCAGCAGCTTGCAGGGGTCGCGGGAGACCCAGTACTTC.

DNA of the CDR3: TGTGCCAGCAGTGAAAGTCAGTCTAGCAATCAGCCCCAGCATTTT. The encoded protein is CASSESQSSNQPQHF. The chain has TRBV2 and TRBJ1-5; D call uncertain. Trimming pared 2 bases from V and 0 bases from J, leaving 8 bases between. Germline V CDR1 and CDR2: SNHLY, FYNNEI. This CDR3 spans 15 amino acids.

CDR3 in DNA: TGCGCCAGCAGCCATTATGGGACAGCTTATAATTCACCCCTCCACTTT. It is translated as CASSHYGTAYNSPLHF. The V gene is TRBV5-1, the J gene TRBJ1-6, with 7 bases matching TRBD1. CDR1 is SGHRS and CDR2 is YFSETQ in the germline V gene. With V trimmed by 4 bases and J by 4 bases, 8 bases remained unmatched. The CDR3 has 16 amino acids.